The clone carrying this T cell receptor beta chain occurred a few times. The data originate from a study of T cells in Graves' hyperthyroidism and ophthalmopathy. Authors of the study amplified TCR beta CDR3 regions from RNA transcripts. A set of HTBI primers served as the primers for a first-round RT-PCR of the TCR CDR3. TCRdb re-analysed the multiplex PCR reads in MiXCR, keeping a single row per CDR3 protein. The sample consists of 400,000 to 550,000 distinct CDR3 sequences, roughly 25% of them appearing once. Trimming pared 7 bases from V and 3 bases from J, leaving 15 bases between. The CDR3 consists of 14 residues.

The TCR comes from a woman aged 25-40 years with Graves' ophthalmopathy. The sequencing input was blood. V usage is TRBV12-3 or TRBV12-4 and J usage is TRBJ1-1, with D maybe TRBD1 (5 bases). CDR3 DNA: TGTGCCAGCAAGGGGAACCAATGGGACACTGAAGCTTTCTTT. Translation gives CASKGNQWDTEAFF.